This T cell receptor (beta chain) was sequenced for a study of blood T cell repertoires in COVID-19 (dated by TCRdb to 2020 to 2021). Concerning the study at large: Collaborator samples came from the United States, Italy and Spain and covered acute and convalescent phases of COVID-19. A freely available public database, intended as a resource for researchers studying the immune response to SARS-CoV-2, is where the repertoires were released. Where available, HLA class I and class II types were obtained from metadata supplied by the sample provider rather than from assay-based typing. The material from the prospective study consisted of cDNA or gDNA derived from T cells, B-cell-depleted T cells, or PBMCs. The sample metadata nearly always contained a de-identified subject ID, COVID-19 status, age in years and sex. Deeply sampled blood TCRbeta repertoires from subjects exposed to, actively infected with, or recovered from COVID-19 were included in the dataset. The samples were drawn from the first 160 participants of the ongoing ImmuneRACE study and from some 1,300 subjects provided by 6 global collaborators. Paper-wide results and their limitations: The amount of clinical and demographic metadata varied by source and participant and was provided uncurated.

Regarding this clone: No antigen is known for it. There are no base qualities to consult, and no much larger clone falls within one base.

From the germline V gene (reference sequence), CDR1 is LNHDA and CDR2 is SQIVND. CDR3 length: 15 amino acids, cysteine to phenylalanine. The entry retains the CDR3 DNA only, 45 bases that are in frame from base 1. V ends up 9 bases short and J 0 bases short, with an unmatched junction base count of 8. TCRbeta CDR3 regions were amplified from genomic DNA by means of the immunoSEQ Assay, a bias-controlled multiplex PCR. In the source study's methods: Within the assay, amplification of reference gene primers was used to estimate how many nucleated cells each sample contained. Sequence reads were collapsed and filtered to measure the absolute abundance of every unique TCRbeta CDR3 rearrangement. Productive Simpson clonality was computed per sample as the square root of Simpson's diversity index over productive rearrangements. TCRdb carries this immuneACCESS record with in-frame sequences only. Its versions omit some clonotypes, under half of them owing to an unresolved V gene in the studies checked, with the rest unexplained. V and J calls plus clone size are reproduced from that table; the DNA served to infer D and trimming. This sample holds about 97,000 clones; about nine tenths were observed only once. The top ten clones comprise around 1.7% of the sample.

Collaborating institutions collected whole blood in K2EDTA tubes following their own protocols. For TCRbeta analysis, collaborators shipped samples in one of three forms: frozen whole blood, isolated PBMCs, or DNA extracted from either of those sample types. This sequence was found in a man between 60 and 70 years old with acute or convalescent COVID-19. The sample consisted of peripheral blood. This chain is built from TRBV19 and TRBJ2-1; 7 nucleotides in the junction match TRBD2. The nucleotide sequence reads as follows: TGTGCCAGCCGACTAGCCTATAGCTCCTACAATGAGCAGTTCTTC. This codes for CASRLAYSSYNEQFF.